The 27 T cell receptor beta chains in this list originate from one sample, sequenced in a study of shared clonotypes between healthy human individuals. Libraries were prepared by immunoSEQ multiplex PCR; TCRdb keeps only in-frame clonotypes and omits some of them. The sample shows almost 700,000 clones, 90% to 95% of them seen only once. The naive CD8 population came from CD45RO-negative cells selected for CCR7, without terminally differentiated effector memory CD45RA+ cells. The sample was naive CD8+ T cells sorted from blood. Source of these receptors: a man aged 30 to 45 in good health.

In its sample, this clone was seen once. The chain recombines TRBV27 with TRBJ1-4; D possibly corresponds to TRBD1 (5 bases). Trimming shortened V by 5 bases and J by 7 bases, and 20 bases separated the two germline ends. CDR3 length: 16 amino acids. The V gene's germline CDR1 is MNHEY and CDR2 SMNVEV (reference sequence). CDR3: CASSPHNVVQAEKLFF. The CDR3 DNA reads as TGTGCCAGCAGTCCCCACAATGTGGTACAGGCTGAAAAACTGTTTTTT.

The chain is built from TRBV9 and TRBJ1-1, with a possible D match to TRBD1 (5 bases). CDR1 and CDR2 from the germline V gene are SGDLS and YYNGEE. The V and J ends lost 0 bases and 7 bases respectively, with 13 bases between them. The CDR3 runs 14 residues. The CDR3 sequence is CASSVDGGSNEAFF. The CDR3 DNA sequence: TGTGCCAGCAGCGTAGACGGGGGGAGCAATGAAGCTTTCTTT.

CDR3 amino acids: CASSAQGTGELFF. DNA for the CDR3: TGTGCCAGCTCAGCCCAGGGCACCGGGGAGCTGTTTTTT. The chain carries TRBV18 and TRBJ2-2, with D possibly being TRBD1 (5 bases). Germline V CDR1 and CDR2: KGHSH, LQKENI. The CDR3 runs to 13 residues. Between the trimmed V and J ends, which lost 5 bases and 4 bases, there was a span of 8 bases. Full variable domain (rest looked up from reference TRBV18 and TRBJ2-2): NAGVMQNPRHLVRRRGQEARLRCSPMKGHSHVYWYRQLPEEGLKFMVYLQKENIIDESGMPKERFSAEFPKEGPSILRIQQVVRGDSAAYFCASSAQGTGELFFGEGSRLTVL.

The rearrangement joins TRBV14 to TRBJ2-3; a weak D match, TRBD2 (6 bases). The germline V and J ends were trimmed by 10 bases and 3 bases, with 17 bases remaining between them. The CDR3 has 14 amino acids. CDR1 and CDR2 (germline): SGHDN, FVKESK. CDR3 amino acids: CAIHQAGRTDTQYF. The CDR3 region has the DNA TGTGCCATCCACCAGGCGGGACGGACAGATACGCAGTATTTT. The variable domain in full, completed from reference TRBV14 and TRBJ2-3, reads EAGVTQFPSHSVIEKGQTVTLRCDPISGHDNLYWYRRVMGKEIKFLLHFVKESKQDESGMPNNRFLAERTGGTYSTLKVQPAELEDSGVYFCAIHQAGRTDTQYFGPGTRLTVL.

The V call is TRBV7-9, the J call TRBJ2-5, with TRBD1 matching over 8 bases. In germline, CDR1 is SEHNR, CDR2 FQNEAQ (reference sequence). The CDR3 loop spans 14 amino acids. Trimming took 5 bases from V and 3 from J; bases not matched to a gene: 5. The CDR3 DNA sequence: TGTGCCAGCAGCCTTAGGACAGGGAAAGAGACCCAGTACTTC. Its protein is CASSLRTGKETQYF.

The V gene is TRBV5-5, the J gene TRBJ1-2; D is undetermined. The V gene's germline CDR1 is SGHKS and CDR2 YYEKEE (reference sequence). There are 14 residues in the CDR3. V was shortened by 0 bases and J by 5 bases, with 11 bases between the two germline ends. The CDR3 protein is CASSLVLRRYGYTF. The CDR3 coding sequence is TGTGCCAGCAGCTTGGTTCTTCGGAGATATGGCTACACCTTC.

The genes are TRBV11-2 and TRBJ2-7; 9 nucleotides line up with TRBD2. The CDR3 is made up of 14 amino acids. V lost 4 bases to trimming and J lost 0 bases; unmatched junction nucleotides: 1. CDR1 SGHAT and CDR2 FQNNGV come from the germline V gene. The CDR3 nucleotides are TGTGCCAGCAGCTCTAGCGGGAACTCCTACGAGCAGTACTTC. This sequence encodes CASSSSGNSYEQYF.

V usage is TRBV4-1 and J usage is TRBJ1-3, with D perhaps TRBD1 (6 bases). CDR3 length: 15 amino acids. Germline CDR1 reads MGHRA; CDR2 reads YSYEKL. Trimming removed 0 bases at V and 4 bases at J, with 10 bases between. The CDR3 sequence: CASSQEQGPGNTIYF. CDR3 coding DNA: TGCGCCAGCAGCCAAGAACAGGGACCAGGAAACACCATATATTTT.

CDR3 DNA: TGTGCCTGGAGTGTAGTGCCACAGGGGAGCTATGGCTACACCTTC. It specifies CAWSVVPQGSYGYTF. V is TRBV30 and J is TRBJ1-2; 7 bases map to TRBD1. J lost 4 bases, V lost 0 bases, and 8 bases had no gene match. The CDR3 extends over 15 amino acids. The V gene's germline CDR1 is GTSNPN and CDR2 SVGIG (reference sequence).

The count of this clone is one. The J gene is TRBJ2-2, the V gene TRBV29-1; the D is unclear. The V and J ends lost 1 base and 4 bases respectively, with 13 bases between them. The CDR3 sequence is 15 residues long. Looked up from germline, CDR1 is SQVTM and CDR2 is ANQGSEA. The CDR3 region is CSVEGGGEVTGELFF. The CDR3 DNA is TGCAGCGTTGAAGGGGGTGGAGAGGTCACCGGGGAGCTGTTTTTT.

V and J are TRBV6-5 and TRBJ2-7; D is unclear. V was cut by 7 bases and J by 3 bases, with 4 bases left in between. The CDR3 extends over 10 amino acids. Germline V CDR1 and CDR2: MNHEY, SVGAGI. In DNA, the CDR3 is TGTGCCAGCAACAGCTACGAGCAGTACTTC. Its translation: CASNSYEQYF.

The V and J genes are TRBV5-5 and TRBJ2-2, with D unresolved. The germline CDR1 and CDR2 sequences are SGHKS and YYEKEE (reference sequence). The CDR3 is made up of 13 amino acids. V was trimmed by 3 bases and J by 6 bases, leaving 9 bases between them. The CDR3 reads CASSYTISGELFF. The CDR3 bases are TGTGCCAGCAGCTATACCATATCCGGGGAGCTGTTTTTT.

V and J are TRBV4-1 and TRBJ2-7; D is possibly TRBD2 (6 bases). Germline CDR1 and CDR2: MGHRA and YSYEKL. The germline V and J ends were trimmed by 4 bases and 4 bases, with 17 bases remaining between them. The CDR3 extends over 15 amino acids. The DNA for the CDR3 is TGCGCCAGCAGCCGATCACCGGGGGTTGGGTACGAGCAGTACTTC. This sequence encodes CASSRSPGVGYEQYF.

This clone was counted once. CDR3 bases: TGTGCCAGCAGCAAACTAGCGGGAGGGTCTCGGGAGCAGTTCTTC. This translates into CASSKLAGGSREQFF. This chain uses TRBV9 with TRBJ2-1; 13 nucleotides agree with TRBD2. The CDR3 runs 15 residues. Germline assignment: CDR1 SGDLS and CDR2 YYNGEE. The V gene end was trimmed by 4 bases and the J gene end by 10 bases; junction bases not matched to a gene: 8.

The V gene is TRBV25-1, the J gene TRBJ1-1; D gene unclear. This CDR3 is 13 amino acids long. Trimming removed 3 bases from V and 1 base from J, with 6 bases in between. Germline values: CDR1 MGHDK, CDR2 SYGVNS. The CDR3 is CASSDSQNTEAFF. For the CDR3, the DNA is TGTGCCAGCAGTGATTCCCAGAACACTGAAGCTTTCTTT.

In regard to this clone: Other DNA sequences in this sample translate to the same CDR3. The genes are TRBV30 and TRBJ2-7; 12 bases line up with TRBD1. The germline CDR1 and CDR2 sequences are GTSNPN and SVGIG (reference sequence). V lost 5 bases and J lost 4; bases outside the gene matches: 6. The CDR3 extends over 14 amino acids. The CDR3, as DNA: TGTGCCTGGTCCCTGGGACAGGGGGCGTACGAGCAGTACTTC. Its protein is CAWSLGQGAYEQYF.

This chain connects TRBV19 to TRBJ2-1; TRBD2 might be the D (6 bases). Trimming cost V 1 base and J 2 bases, with 12 bases left between them. Germline-derived CDR1 and CDR2 are LNHDA and SQIVND (reference sequence). CDR3 size: 16 residues. CDR3 sequence: CASSIVAEPPYNEQFF. DNA for the CDR3: TGTGCCAGTAGTATAGTAGCGGAACCCCCCTACAATGAGCAGTTCTTC.

V gene TRBV27 combines with J gene TRBJ2-1; 7 bases align to TRBD2. The J segment lost 8 bases and the V segment lost 5 bases, leaving 9 bases of the junction unmatched. This CDR3 comprises 14 residues. The germline V gene encodes CDR1 MNHEY and CDR2 SMNVEV (reference sequence). The CDR3 is CASSLGTKGHEQFF. The CDR3 coding sequence is TGTGCCAGCAGTCTAGGGACTAAAGGACATGAGCAGTTCTTC.

This clone was detected only a few times. This chain uses TRBV7-6 with TRBJ2-7; D might be TRBD2 (6 bases). Germline V gene data show CDR1 as SGHVS and CDR2 as FNYEAQ. CDR3 size: 14 residues. Trimming removed 5 bases at V and 5 bases at J, with 16 bases between. DNA for the CDR3: TGTGCCAGCAGCCTTCGTTCGGGGGATCACGAGCAGTACTTC. Residues: CASSLRSGDHEQYF.

V and J are TRBV27 and TRBJ2-3, with 7 bases aligning to TRBD1. Germline lookup yields CDR1 MNHEY and CDR2 SMNVEV (reference sequence). The CDR3 consists of 16 residues. J was trimmed by 0 bases and V by 3 bases; bases with no gene match: 6. CDR3 sequence reads: CASSFGSGGSTDTQYF. CDR3 nucleotides: TGTGCCAGCAGTTTTGGGTCAGGGGGTAGCACAGATACGCAGTATTTT.

This chain connects TRBV9 to TRBJ2-5, with 8 bases that match TRBD2. This CDR3 comprises 16 residues. V dropped 2 bases and J dropped 2; count of bases not matched to a gene: 8. Germline V gives CDR1 SGDLS, CDR2 YYNGEE. The CDR3 DNA sequence: TGTGCCAGCAGCGTCTTCGGTAGCGGGGTACAAGAGACCCAGTACTTC. Protein product: CASSVFGSGVQETQYF.

V and J are TRBV28 and TRBJ2-7, with 9 bases fitting TRBD2. This CDR3 is built from 14 residues. V was pared by 6 bases and J by 2 bases, with 5 bases of the junction left unmatched. The germline CDR1 and CDR2 sequences are MDHEN and SYDVKM. The CDR3 protein is CASSRTSGPYEQYF. CDR3 sequence (DNA): TGTGCCAGCAGCCGAACTAGCGGGCCCTACGAGCAGTACTTC. The full variable domain, in which reference TRBV28 and TRBJ2-7 provide the parts outside the CDR3, is DVKVTQSSRYLVKRTGEKVFLECVQDMDHENMFWYRQDPGLGLRLIYFSYDVKMKEKGDIPEGYSVSREKKERFSLILESASTNQTSMYLCASSRTSGPYEQYFGPGTRLTVT.

A few counts support this clone. The genes are TRBV6-5 and TRBJ2-7, with D perhaps TRBD2 (6 bases). The germline CDR1 and CDR2 sequences are MNHEY and SVGAGI. This CDR3 spans 16 amino acids. Between the trimmed V and J ends, which lost 0 bases and 7 bases, there was a span of 19 bases. For the CDR3, the DNA is TGTGCCAGCAGTTACTCTGCGGGGAGCAGTCTTCGGGAGCAGTACTTC. This translates into CASSYSAGSSLREQYF.

J is TRBJ2-1 and V is TRBV2; TRBD2 aligns across 8 bases. Trimming took 7 bases from V and 0 from J; bases not matched to a gene: 8. Germline-derived CDR1 and CDR2 are SNHLY and FYNNEI. The CDR3 runs 16 residues. CDR3 DNA sequence: TGTGCCAGCACTTTCACTAGCGGTAGCTCCTACAATGAGCAGTTCTTC. Its protein is CASTFTSGSSYNEQFF.

This clone was seen many times. This chain uses TRBV10-2 with TRBJ1-2; no reliable D call. Germline V gene lookup returns CDR1 WSHSY and CDR2 SAAADI. Trimming shortened V by 3 bases and J by 0 bases, and 5 bases separated the two germline ends. The CDR3 runs to 13 residues. This CDR3 is CASSEGSNYGYTF. As DNA, the CDR3 is TGCGCCAGCAGTGAAGGCTCTAACTATGGCTACACCTTC.

The chain joins TRBV2 to TRBJ2-1; TRBD2 matches 14 bases. The germline V gene has CDR1 SNHLY and CDR2 FYNNEI. This CDR3 contains 18 residues. V trimming: 3 bases; J trimming: 2 bases; junction bases outside the gene matches: 6. DNA for the CDR3: TGTGCCAGCAGTGAGACGGGACTAGCGGGAGTAGCCTACAATGAGCAGTTCTTC. Its translation is CASSETGLAGVAYNEQFF.

This sequence joins TRBV2 and TRBJ1-1; no reliable D call. Germline CDR1 SNHLY, CDR2 FYNNEI. V lost 3 bases and J lost 3, with 11 bases in between. This CDR3 has 14 amino acids. The CDR3: CASSESNTYTEAFF. The CDR3 bases are TGTGCCAGCAGTGAGAGTAATACGTACACTGAAGCTTTCTTT.